This TCR beta chain was retrieved from a study of radiotherapy plus CTLA-4 blockade in lung cancer. Study background: In 18% of patients, objective responses were seen; around 34% had disease control. General observations from the study: Radiotherapy was combined with ipilimumab, and tumor-derived TCR clones then expanded in blood.

About this clone itself: What it binds is not known.

With ipilimumab providing CTLA-4 blockade, focal radiation was administered to patients who had chemo-refractory metastatic non-small-cell lung cancer. Assay: immunoSEQ multiplex PCR; the TCRdb copy retains only in-frame clones and omits some. This sample carries approximately 37,000 clones, 65% to 75% of them seen once, and the ten largest clones take 9.5% to 10%. This clonotype originated in a human donor with non-small cell lung cancer who had stable disease on radiotherapy plus ipilimumab. The sample was peripheral blood, taken from a patient treated with radiotherapy plus ipilimumab.

Here the CDR3 DNA reads TGTGCCAGCAGGATTGGACAGATGAACACTGAAGCTTTCTTT. Residues: CASRIGQMNTEAFF. The chain has TRBV2 and TRBJ1-1, with D possibly matching TRBD1 (6 bases). Trimming stripped 6 bases from V and 0 bases from J, with 11 bases between. Germline CDR1 is SNHLY and CDR2 is FYNNEI. The CDR3 is made up of 14 amino acids.